The 13 T cell receptor beta chains below were found in one sample sequenced in a study of brain T cells in children with intractable seizures (dated by TCRdb to the early 2020s). Library generation was performed with the immunoSEQ multiplex PCR assay. TCRdb re-hosts the immuneACCESS table, in-frame sequences only. Its copies lack some clones; in the studies checked, an unresolved V gene accounts for under half of them, and the cause for the rest is not known. The sample contains 300,000 to 400,000 clones, roughly 93% of them found a single time. The top ten clones comprise roughly 5.8% of the sample. Reading the label with the study, this specimen's time point is: blood from clinic visit 5 months post-surgery; TSC patient then seizure free. Here the sequenced sample was peripheral blood, taken about 5 months after surgery. The receptors here all came from a boy in the first two years of life with tuberous sclerosis and intractable seizures.

The chain combines TRBV19 with TRBJ2-1; TRBD2 agrees at 15 bases. Germline values: CDR1 LNHDA, CDR2 SQIVND (reference sequence). This CDR3 is 18 amino acids long. V lost 5 bases to trimming and J lost 5 bases; unmatched junction nucleotides: 10. The CDR3 reads CASSVGLAGGSRNNEQFF. In DNA form, the CDR3 reads TGTGCCAGTAGTGTGGGACTAGCGGGAGGCTCCCGGAACAATGAGCAGTTCTTC.

The J gene is TRBJ1-6, the V gene TRBV18, with 8 bases matching TRBD1. The CDR3 extends over 13 amino acids. Unmatched junction bases numbered 4, after V lost 3 bases and J lost 12 bases. CDR1 is KGHSH and CDR2 is LQKENI in the germline V gene. The chain's CDR3 is CASSPGTGGPLHF. In DNA, the CDR3 is TGTGCCAGCTCACCCGGGACAGGTGGACCCCTCCACTTT.

The chain carries TRBV7-9 and TRBJ1-2; no clear D. V lost 1 base, J lost 6 bases, and 12 bases lay in between. The CDR3 covers 14 residues. Per germline, CDR1 SEHNR and CDR2 FQNEAQ (reference sequence). Written as DNA, the CDR3 is TGTGCCAGCAGCTTAGACTCTGGGCCCCATGGCTACACCTTC. Protein: CASSLDSGPHGYTF.

The V gene is TRBV19, the J gene TRBJ2-1; D possibly uses TRBD1 or TRBD2 (5 bases each). Trimming left V 3 bases short and J 9 bases short, with 9 bases between. CDR1 and CDR2 from the germline V gene are LNHDA and SQIVND (reference sequence). This CDR3 has 12 residues. CDR3 coding DNA: TGTGCCAGTAGTATGGGGGTAGGTGAGCAGTTCTTC. This translates into CASSMGVGEQFF.

This clone was counted a single time. The chain couples TRBV11-2 to TRBJ2-7, with unresolved D. The germline V and J ends were trimmed by 2 bases and 1 base, with 15 bases remaining between them. The CDR3 extends over 16 amino acids. Germline CDR1 is SGHAT and CDR2 is FQNNGV. The CDR3 protein is CASSLQSSHLSYEQYF. The CDR3 region has the DNA TGTGCCAGCAGCTTACAATCCTCCCACCTTTCCTACGAGCAGTACTTC.

V and J are TRBV5-6 and TRBJ1-1; TRBD1 might be the D (6 bases). Trimming left V 4 bases short and J 5 bases short, with 9 bases between. The CDR3 totals 12 residues. In germline, CDR1 is SGHDT, CDR2 YYEEEE. Here the CDR3 reads CASSLRGTEAFF. CDR3 DNA sequence: TGTGCCAGCAGCCTGAGGGGGACTGAAGCTTTCTTT.

The DNA for the CDR3 is TGTGCCAGCAGCCAAGCTTCGGGGGGCGCAAAAAACATTCAGTACTTC. Its protein is CASSQASGGAKNIQYF. The V call is TRBV3-1 (or the pseudogene TRBV3-2), the J call TRBJ2-4; TRBD2 is a possible D gene (7 bases). This CDR3 contains 16 residues. Trimming removed 1 base from V and 4 bases from J, with 14 bases in between. Per the germline V gene, CDR1 is LGHDT and CDR2 is YNNKEL (reference sequence).

This clone was seen a single time. The chain joins TRBV5-4 to TRBJ2-1; 8 bases align to TRBD2. Per germline, CDR1 SGHNT and CDR2 YYREEE (reference sequence). Losses at the gene ends were 3 bases for V and 4 bases for J; bases not matched to a gene: 9. The CDR3 spans 16 residues. The chain's CDR3 is CASSSPPSGSYNEQFF. The CDR3 coding sequence is TGTGCCAGCAGCTCACCTCCTAGCGGGTCTTACAATGAGCAGTTCTTC. The variable domain in full, with the rest retrieved from reference TRBV5-4 and TRBJ2-1, is ETGVTQSPTHLIKTRGQQVTLRCSSQSGHNTVSWYQQALGQGPQFIFQYYREEENGRGNFPPRFSGLQFPNYSSELNVNALELDDSALYLCASSSPPSGSYNEQFFGPGTRLTVL.

The chain couples TRBV9 to TRBJ2-3; tentative D call: TRBD2 (6 bases). The CDR3 is made up of 16 amino acids. Trimming stripped 4 bases from V and 2 bases from J, with 17 bases between. Looked up from germline, CDR1 is SGDLS and CDR2 is YYNGEE. CDR3 nucleotide sequence: TGTGCCAGCAGCTTAAATCTCAGGGACTTCACAGATACGCAGTATTTT. Translated, it gives CASSLNLRDFTDTQYF.

J is TRBJ2-7 and V is TRBV11-3; D tentatively reads TRBD1 or TRBD2 (5 bases each). The CDR3 runs to 15 residues. CDR1 is SGHNT, CDR2 YENEEA, per germline. Between the trimmed V and J ends, which lost 4 bases and 0 bases, there was a span of 13 bases. The CDR3 DNA is TGTGCCAGCAGCTGGTGGGCAGGGAGCTCCTACGAGCAGTACTTC. Amino acid sequence: CASSWWAGSSYEQYF.

V usage is TRBV28 and J usage is TRBJ2-3; D remains unclear. Germline CDR1 and CDR2: MDHEN and SYDVKM. The length of the CDR3 is 16 residues. With 3 bases removed from V and 3 bases from J, the gap between germline ends came to 16 bases. The chain's CDR3 is CASSLGFTAYTDTQYF. CDR3 nucleotide sequence: TGTGCCAGCAGTTTGGGGTTCACAGCTTATACAGATACGCAGTATTTT.

The chain has TRBV19 and TRBJ1-1; tentative D call: TRBD1 (6 bases). CDR3 length: 15 amino acids. V lost 5 bases to trimming and J lost 0 bases, with 13 bases between them. The germline V gene encodes CDR1 LNHDA and CDR2 SQIVND (reference sequence). CDR3 in amino acids: CASSEGQWMNTEAFF. The CDR3 nucleotides are TGTGCCAGTAGTGAAGGACAGTGGATGAACACTGAAGCTTTCTTT.

In its sample, this clone was seen a few times. The CDR3 DNA sequence: TGTGCCAGCGCATTTTCAGCGAACACTGAAGCTTTCTTT. This translates into CASAFSANTEAFF. This sequence joins TRBV7-3 and TRBJ1-1, with D uncertain. Germline V lookup: CDR1 SGHTA, CDR2 FQGTGA. The CDR3 contains 13 residues. Trimming removed 8 bases from V and 1 base from J, with 11 bases in between.